The clone carrying this T cell receptor (beta chain) occurred a few times. These data belong to a study of T cells in narcolepsy. The table came from immunoSEQ multiplex PCR; TCRdb's copy has only in-frame clones and leaves some out. The sample includes some 17,000 clones, over 55% of them seen just once. Germline loops: CDR1 LNHDA, CDR2 SQIVND (reference sequence). The CDR3 runs to 15 residues. V was pared by 5 bases and J by 0 bases, with 13 bases between. Sample: CD45RA- memory CD8+ T cells from PBMCs. The chain joins TRBV19 to TRBJ1-1; D is undetermined. This receptor was identified in a human donor with narcolepsy. The CDR3 coding sequence is TGTGCCAGTAGTCACCACCGGCCCATGAACACTGAAGCTTTCTTT. This gives the protein CASSHHRPMNTEAFF.